The entry below describes one TCR beta chain. As handled by the study authors: Amplified reference gene primers provided the basis for estimating nucleated cell counts. The protocol was immunoSEQ multiplex PCR, while the TCRdb copy is restricted to in-frame clones and leaves out a portion. The DNA gave D and trimming, while V, J and clone size come from that table. Seen here are about 270,000 clones, 86% observed once, and the top ten hold approximately 5.5%. The V and J ends lost 7 bases and 4 bases respectively, with 16 bases between them. Germline V lookup: CDR1 LNHDA, CDR2 SQIVND (reference sequence). This CDR3 contains 14 residues. This entry belongs to a study of blood T cell repertoires in COVID-19. Overall study context: Sites across the United States, Italy and Spain contributed samples from acute and convalescent COVID-19. The cDNA or gDNA used as material had been derived from T cells, B-cell-depleted T cells, or PBMCs.

V and J are TRBV19 and TRBJ1-2; TRBD1 might be the D (5 bases). The specimen was peripheral blood. The receptor comes from a woman of 80 years or more with COVID-19, enrolled during active disease. In DNA form, the CDR3 reads TGTGCCAGTACCCCTACCAGGGATAGCTATGGCTACACCTTC. Translating it yields CASTPTRDSYGYTF.